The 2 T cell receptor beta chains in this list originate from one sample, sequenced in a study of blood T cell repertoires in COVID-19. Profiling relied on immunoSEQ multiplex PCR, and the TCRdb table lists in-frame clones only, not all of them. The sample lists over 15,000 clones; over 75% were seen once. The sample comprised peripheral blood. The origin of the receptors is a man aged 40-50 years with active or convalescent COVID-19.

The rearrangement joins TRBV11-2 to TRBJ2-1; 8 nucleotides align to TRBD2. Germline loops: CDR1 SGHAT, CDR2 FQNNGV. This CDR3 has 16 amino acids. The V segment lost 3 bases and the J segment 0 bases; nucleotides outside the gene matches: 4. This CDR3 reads CASSFARGDSYNEQFF. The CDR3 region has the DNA TGTGCCAGCAGCTTTGCGCGGGGGGACTCCTACAATGAGCAGTTCTTC.

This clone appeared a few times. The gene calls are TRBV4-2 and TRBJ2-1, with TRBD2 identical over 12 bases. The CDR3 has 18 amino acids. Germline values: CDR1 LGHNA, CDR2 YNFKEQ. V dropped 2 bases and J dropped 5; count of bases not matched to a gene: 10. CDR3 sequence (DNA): TGTGCCAGCAGCCAAAAAACCACTAGCGGGGGGTCCGACAATGAGCAGTTCTTC. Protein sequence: CASSQKTTSGGSDNEQFF.